These 30 T cell receptor beta chains came from one sample sequenced in a study of CD8+ T cells in alopecia areata. TCR sequencing used cDNA made by reverse transcription of extracted RNA. Repertoires were generated with immunoSEQ multiplex PCR, while TCRdb's copy carries only in-frame clones and drops some. The sample includes about 180,000 clones, about 63% seen only once; the top ten take under 2%. Sequencing was performed on CD4+ T cells sorted from blood, taken at week 0. Every receptor here comes from a human donor with alopecia areata.

V and J are TRBV30 and TRBJ2-4, with TRBD2 matching over 7 bases. In germline, CDR1 is GTSNPN, CDR2 SVGIG (reference sequence). V lost 3 bases, J lost 1 base, and 6 bases stayed unmatched. The length of the CDR3 is 15 residues. The CDR3 region has the DNA TGTGCCTGGAGGCCGGCGGGGGAGGCCAAAAACATTCAGTACTTC. This encodes CAWRPAGEAKNIQYF.

This clone was observed a few times. The V gene is TRBV29-1, the J gene TRBJ2-5; TRBD1 agrees at 7 bases. CDR1 is SQVTM and CDR2 is ANQGSEA in the germline V gene. The CDR3 is 12 residues long. CDR3 region: CRGDRSEETQYF. In DNA form, the CDR3 reads TGCAGGGGGGACAGATCTGAGGAGACCCAGTACTTC.

This clone turned up a few times. The chain recombines TRBV29-1 with TRBJ1-1; tentative D call: TRBD1 (5 bases). CDR3 length: 12 amino acids. Germline V CDR1 and CDR2: SQVTM, ANQGSEA. Between the trimmed V and J ends, which lost 5 bases and 9 bases, there was a span of 16 bases. This CDR3 reads CSVHDPGGKAFF. CDR3 DNA sequence: TGCAGCGTTCACGATCCGGGGGGAAAAGCTTTCTTT.

The V call is TRBV7-2, the J call TRBJ1-2; 8 bases line up with TRBD1. The CDR3 loop spans 15 amino acids. Trimming removed 1 base from V and 3 bases from J; junction bases left unmatched: 4. Germline CDR1 reads SGHTA; CDR2 reads FQGNSA. The chain's CDR3 is CASSLETGADYGYTF. CDR3 DNA sequence: TGTGCCAGCAGCTTAGAGACAGGGGCGGACTATGGCTACACCTTC.

This clone has a handful of counts. The rearrangement links TRBV7-3 to TRBJ1-1; 9 bases fit TRBD1. Trimming removed 5 bases from V and 0 bases from J; junction bases left unmatched: 13. This CDR3 has 18 amino acids. CDR1 SGHTA and CDR2 FQGTGA come from the germline V gene. The CDR3 loop is CASSPGTGRAGVNTEAFF. The CDR3 DNA reads TGTGCCAGCAGCCCGGGGACAGGGAGGGCTGGGGTGAACACTGAAGCTTTCTTT.

V gene TRBV9 combines with J gene TRBJ2-5; D may be TRBD1 or TRBD2 (5 bases each). CDR3 length: 15 residues. Germline V gene data show CDR1 as SGDLS and CDR2 as YYNGEE. The V end was cut by 4 bases, the J end by 2 bases, with 15 bases between. The CDR3, as DNA: TGTGCCAGCAGCCCACCGGGTGGGGGACAAGAGACCCAGTACTTC. Translating gives CASSPPGGGQETQYF.

The chain combines TRBV25-1 with TRBJ1-4; D not certain. The CDR3 is made up of 11 amino acids. CDR1 is MGHDK and CDR2 is SYGVNS in the germline V gene. The V end was cut by 4 bases, the J end by 11 bases, with 8 bases between. The CDR3, as DNA: TGTGCCAGCAGTGCAGATTTTAAACTGTTTTTT. It specifies CASSADFKLFF.

The chain uses TRBV7-2 and TRBJ2-5; no firm D call. The J call may be mistaken, given a closer DNA end match to TRBJ2-7. The CDR3 sequence is 11 residues long. Germline CDR1 SGHTA, CDR2 FQGNSA. The CDR3 nucleotides read TGTGCCAGCAGCTTATTCTACGAGCAGTACTTC. This translates into CASSLFYEQYF.

The V call is TRBV30, the J call TRBJ1-5; D perhaps matches TRBD1 (6 bases). Per the germline V gene, CDR1 is GTSNPN and CDR2 is SVGIG (reference sequence). V lost 5 bases and J 4 bases, leaving 12 bases between the germline ends. The CDR3 is made up of 13 amino acids. This CDR3 reads CAWAAGDNQPQHF. CDR3 sequence (DNA): TGTGCCTGGGCGGCAGGGGATAATCAGCCCCAGCATTTT.

V usage is TRBV29-1 and J usage is TRBJ1-2; tentative D call: TRBD1 (5 bases). The CDR3 runs to 12 residues. The V and J ends lost 7 bases and 7 bases respectively, with 16 bases between them. The germline gives CDR1 SQVTM, CDR2 ANQGSEA. The CDR3: CSAGIREVGYTF. The CDR3, as DNA: TGCAGCGCCGGGATCAGGGAGGTTGGCTACACCTTC.

In this sample, this clone turned up a few times. This rearrangement joins TRBV7-3 to TRBJ2-3, with TRBD2 matching 7 bases. The germline V gene encodes CDR1 SGHTA and CDR2 FQGTGA. V was clipped by 4 bases and J by 3 bases; unmatched bases: 7. The CDR3 has 15 amino acids. In DNA form, the CDR3 reads TGTGCCAGCAGCTCACAGAGCGGGGAGACAGATACGCAGTATTTT. Protein: CASSSQSGETDTQYF.

The chain has TRBV29-1 and TRBJ2-4; 9 positions match TRBD2. Per germline, CDR1 SQVTM and CDR2 ANQGSEA. Trimming cost V 4 bases and J 7 bases; bases outside gene matches: 5. The CDR3 is made up of 13 amino acids. CDR3 residues: CSVAAGGGNIQYF. The CDR3 coding sequence is TGCAGCGTTGCAGCGGGGGGAGGGAACATTCAGTACTTC.

This clone was detected once. The chain combines TRBV30 with TRBJ2-1; TRBD1 matches at 8 bases. Germline CDR1 is GTSNPN and CDR2 is SVGIG (reference sequence). The CDR3 has 14 residues. The V gene end was trimmed by 1 base and the J gene end by 9 bases; junction bases not matched to a gene: 8. The CDR3 loop reads CAWSGGQARSEQFF. In nucleotides, the CDR3 is TGTGCCTGGAGTGGGGGACAGGCTCGGTCTGAGCAGTTCTTC.

This clone was counted once. This chain links TRBV5-1 with TRBJ2-3, with D hard to call. Germline loops: CDR1 SGHRS, CDR2 YFSETQ. V lost 0 bases, J lost 4 bases, and 6 bases lay in between. The CDR3 totals 13 residues. The CDR3 DNA is TGCGCCAGCAGCTTGGCCGGGTCAGATACGCAGTATTTT. The encoded protein is CASSLAGSDTQYF.

This chain joins TRBV4-3 and TRBJ1-1, with a tentative D call TRBD1 (5 bases). In germline, CDR1 is LGHNA, CDR2 YSLEER. The CDR3 contains 14 residues. V was trimmed by 1 base and J by 3 bases, leaving 9 bases between them. The CDR3 DNA is TGCGCCAGCAGCCAAGGGGCAGGGTACACTGAAGCTTTCTTT. Translating gives CASSQGAGYTEAFF.

The chain employs TRBV5-1 and TRBJ2-1; 13 bases map to TRBD2. The junction had 4 bases not matched to a gene; V was cut back by 4 bases and J by 6 bases. The germline gives CDR1 SGHRS, CDR2 YFSETQ. CDR3 size: 15 residues. CDR3 protein: CASSRGLAGPNEQFF. The CDR3 nucleotides are TGCGCCAGCAGCCGGGGACTAGCGGGGCCCAATGAGCAGTTCTTC.

The chain has TRBV9 and TRBJ2-5; D is possibly TRBD1 (6 bases). The CDR3 length is 18 residues. Trimming removed 0 bases from V and 5 bases from J, with 23 bases in between. Looked up from germline, CDR1 is SGDLS and CDR2 is YYNGEE. CDR3 nucleotides: TGTGCCAGCAGCGTAGGCGAAGGTGGGGGCAGCGGCTTGGAGACCCAGTACTTC. Its translation: CASSVGEGGGSGLETQYF.

The chain is built from TRBV15 and TRBJ2-1, with TRBD2 matching 7 bases. The length of the CDR3 is 14 residues. Losses at the gene ends were 9 bases for V and 6 bases for J; bases not matched to a gene: 11. Germline V gene sequence: CDR1 LNHNV, CDR2 YYDKDF (reference sequence). CDR3 in DNA: TGTGCCACTCAAGAGGGAGGGAGGGTCAATGAGCAGTTCTTC. It yields the protein CATQEGGRVNEQFF.

The V call is TRBV5-1, the J call TRBJ2-3; the D gene is possibly TRBD2 (5 bases). The germline V gene has CDR1 SGHRS and CDR2 YFSETQ. CDR3 length equals 15 residues. The germline V and J ends were trimmed by 1 base and 2 bases, with 11 bases remaining between them. CDR3 amino acids: CASSLRGIFTDTQYF. The DNA for the CDR3 is TGCGCCAGCAGCTTGCGAGGGATATTCACAGATACGCAGTATTTT. The full variable domain, in which reference TRBV5-1 and TRBJ2-3 provide the parts outside the CDR3, is KAGVTQTPRYLIKTRGQQVTLSCSPISGHRSVSWYQQTPGQGLQFLFEYFSETQRNKGNFPGRFSGRQFSNSRSEMNVSTLELGDSALYLCASSLRGIFTDTQYFGPGTRLTVL.

V usage is TRBV11-2 and J usage is TRBJ2-7; D is perhaps TRBD2 (5 bases). Germline CDR1 and CDR2: SGHAT and FQNNGV. The CDR3 consists of 14 residues. The V end was cut by 0 bases, the J end by 3 bases, with 9 bases between. CDR3 region: CASSLDSRGYEQYF. As DNA, the CDR3 is TGTGCCAGCAGCTTAGATTCTCGGGGCTACGAGCAGTACTTC.

This chain links TRBV25-1 with TRBJ2-3; the D is unclear. This CDR3 comprises 11 residues. The V end was cut by 6 bases, the J end by 2 bases, with 3 bases between. Germline V gene lookup returns CDR1 MGHDK and CDR2 SYGVNS. CDR3 residues: CASSITDTQYF. In nucleotides, the CDR3 is TGTGCCAGCAGCATCACAGATACGCAGTATTTT.

This clone was recorded many times. This chain connects TRBV6-5 to TRBJ2-3; 9 nucleotides align to TRBD2. This CDR3 is 16 amino acids long. Germline assignment: CDR1 MNHEY and CDR2 SVGAGI. With V trimmed by 2 bases and J by 5 bases, 8 bases remained unmatched. The DNA of the CDR3 is TGTGCCAGCAGTTACCTGAGAGCGGGGGGAGGAGATACGCAGTATTTT. Amino acid sequence: CASSYLRAGGGDTQYF.

This rearrangement joins TRBV6-6 to TRBJ2-1; tentatively, D is TRBD2 (5 bases). The CDR3 extends over 14 amino acids. Germline V gives CDR1 MNHNY, CDR2 SVGAGI (reference sequence). Between the trimmed V and J ends, which lost 4 bases and 4 bases, there was a span of 11 bases. CDR3 loop: CASSFSGTYNEQFF. The CDR3 nucleotides read TGTGCCAGCAGTTTCAGCGGAACATACAATGAGCAGTTCTTC.

To note about this clone: Relative to the germline gene, one junction end is altered; a read error may explain this. The rearrangement links TRBV30 to TRBJ1-2, with D perhaps TRBD1 (5 bases). Germline V gives CDR1 GTSNPN, CDR2 SVGIG (reference sequence). The CDR3 is 14 residues long. CDR3 DNA sequence: TGTGCCGGGAGCCTAATCAGGGTTCGGTATGGCTACACCTTC. Protein: CAGSLIRVRYGYTF.

This clone was observed once. V gene TRBV2 combines with J gene TRBJ2-3; 15 bases fit TRBD2. With 6 bases clipped from V and 5 bases from J, the junction kept 3 bases outside the gene matches. The CDR3 extends over 15 amino acids. Germline assignment: CDR1 SNHLY and CDR2 FYNNEI. The CDR3 spells CASRWGLAGGDTQYF. The CDR3 DNA follows: TGTGCCAGCAGGTGGGGACTAGCGGGGGGAGATACGCAGTATTTT.

This sequence joins TRBV7-2 and TRBJ2-3, with 10 nucleotides matching TRBD1. This CDR3 has 15 amino acids. The trim removed 5 bases at V and 5 bases at J, leaving 7 bases unmatched. The V gene's germline CDR1 is SGHTA and CDR2 FQGNSA. The CDR3 DNA reads TGTGCCAGCAGCCCTGGACAGGGGGAGGTAGATACGCAGTATTTT. It translates to CASSPGQGEVDTQYF.

This clone occurred a few times. The J gene is TRBJ1-1, the V gene TRBV9; D unclear. Per the germline V gene, CDR1 is SGDLS and CDR2 is YYNGEE. The length of the CDR3 is 15 residues. Trimming removed 2 bases from V and 1 base from J, with 12 bases in between. The CDR3, as DNA: TGTGCCAGCAGCGTGAAACAGTTATCGAACACTGAAGCTTTCTTT. Its translation: CASSVKQLSNTEAFF. Together with reference TRBV9 and TRBJ1-1, the CDR3 gives the full variable domain: DSGVTQTPKHLITATGQRVTLRCSPRSGDLSVYWYQQSLDQGLQFLIQYYNGEERAKGNILERFSAQQFPDLHSELNLSSLELGDSALYFCASSVKQLSNTEAFFGQGTRLTVV.

The rearrangement links TRBV9 to TRBJ2-6; 8 positions match TRBD2. Trimming at V came to 0 bases and at J to 0 bases, leaving 8 bases not matched to a gene. Looked up from germline, CDR1 is SGDLS and CDR2 is YYNGEE. This CDR3 has 19 amino acids. CDR3 residues: CASSVAGGGNPSGANVLTF. The CDR3 DNA sequence: TGTGCCAGCAGCGTAGCGGGAGGGGGAAACCCCTCTGGGGCCAACGTCCTGACTTTC.

In regard to this clone: This same CDR3 is encoded by further DNA sequences in the sample. The chain combines TRBV29-1 with TRBJ2-7; no firm D call. V gave up 4 bases and J gave up 1 base, with 5 bases separating them. The CDR3 is 11 residues long. Germline CDR1 and CDR2: SQVTM and ANQGSEA. The CDR3, as DNA: TGCAGCGTTGGGGATTCCTACGAGCAGTACTTC. Its translation is CSVGDSYEQYF.

The rearrangement uses TRBV29-1 and TRBJ1-2; D is ambiguous. The CDR3 is 10 amino acids. Trimming cost V 5 bases and J 3 bases, with 4 bases left between them. Germline V lookup: CDR1 SQVTM, CDR2 ANQGSEA. The CDR3 DNA reads as TGCAGCGTTCTCTACTATGGCTACACCTTC. Translated, it gives CSVLYYGYTF.